What follows are 32 T cell receptor beta chains derived from one specimen sequenced in a study of blood T cell repertoires in COVID-19. Some clones are missing from TCRdb's copy, which holds only in-frame ones; the method was immunoSEQ multiplex PCR. The data show 390,000 or so clones, more than 80% seen once. The sample consisted of PBMCs or T cells enriched from blood (not recorded which). The receptors were gathered from a man younger than 30 who had recovered from COVID-19.

J is TRBJ1-1 and V is TRBV4-2; no definite D call. Germline CDR1 and CDR2: LGHNA and YNFKEQ. The CDR3 spans 16 residues. Between the trimmed V and J ends, which lost 2 bases and 0 bases, there was a span of 13 bases. The CDR3 loop reads CASSQMANLMNTEAFF. DNA of the CDR3: TGTGCCAGCAGCCAAATGGCAAATCTCATGAACACTGAAGCTTTCTTT.

The rearrangement links TRBV6-5 to TRBJ2-7, with 11 bases lining up with TRBD1. Unmatched junction bases numbered 6, after V lost 6 bases and J lost 5 bases. The CDR3 has 14 amino acids. CDR1 is MNHEY and CDR2 is SVGAGI in the germline V gene. The CDR3 DNA sequence: TGTGCCAGCAGACGGACAGGGGGCACGGACGAGCAGTACTTC. Translating gives CASRRTGGTDEQYF.

The V and J genes are TRBV3-1 (or the pseudogene TRBV3-2) and TRBJ1-2; D is possibly TRBD1 (6 bases). The germline gives CDR1 LGHDT, CDR2 YNNKEL (reference sequence). This CDR3 contains 12 residues. Trimming stripped 6 bases from V and 6 bases from J, with 11 bases between. This chain's CDR3 is CASSLRTDGYTF. As DNA, the CDR3 is TGTGCCAGCAGTCTTCGGACAGATGGCTACACCTTC.

This clone has only one observation. V usage is TRBV7-9 and J usage is TRBJ2-7; 11 positions agree with TRBD2. Germline trimming cut 3 bases from V and 2 bases from J; bases unmatched to any gene: 3. The germline V gene encodes CDR1 SEHNR and CDR2 FQNEAQ (reference sequence). CDR3 length: 15 amino acids. The CDR3 DNA is TGTGCCAGCAGCTTCGGGACTAGCGGAACCTACGAGCAGTACTTC. Translation gives CASSFGTSGTYEQYF.

The chain recombines TRBV15 with TRBJ1-6; D is ambiguous. Per the germline V gene, CDR1 is LNHNV and CDR2 is YYDKDF (reference sequence). The CDR3 is 15 residues long. Trimming shortened V by 0 bases and J by 8 bases, and 11 bases separated the two germline ends. The CDR3 region is CATSRDPGGHSPLHF. As DNA, the CDR3 is TGTGCCACCAGCAGAGATCCAGGCGGGCATTCACCCCTCCACTTT.

This chain links TRBV5-4 with TRBJ2-5; 14 nucleotides align to TRBD2. With V trimmed by 4 bases and J by 9 bases, 5 bases remained unmatched. The CDR3 totals 14 residues. Per germline, CDR1 SGHNT and CDR2 YYREEE (reference sequence). The CDR3 bases are TGTGCCAGCAGCACGGGACTAGCGGGAGTGGCCCAGTACTTC. It yields the protein CASSTGLAGVAQYF.

The J gene is TRBJ2-5, the V gene TRBV3-1 (or the pseudogene TRBV3-2); 8 nucleotides agree with TRBD2. The V gene end was trimmed by 1 base and the J gene end by 4 bases; junction bases not matched to a gene: 8. CDR1 is LGHDT and CDR2 is YNNKEL in the germline V gene (reference sequence). This CDR3 has 16 residues. The CDR3 nucleotides read TGTGCCAGCAGCCAAGGCCTCACTAGCGGCGGAGAGACCCAGTACTTC. This gives the protein CASSQGLTSGGETQYF.

V is TRBV29-1 and J is TRBJ2-1; D might be TRBD2 (7 bases). Trimming removed 3 bases at V and 6 bases at J, with 12 bases between. Germline V CDR1 and CDR2: SQVTM, ANQGSEA. This CDR3 comprises 13 residues. The CDR3 loop reads CSVDPGEGNEQFF. The CDR3 bases are TGCAGCGTTGATCCAGGGGAGGGCAATGAGCAGTTCTTC.

The CDR3 DNA reads TGTGCCACCGGGACTAGCGCCAATGAGCAGTTCTTC. Translating it yields CATGTSANEQFF. The chain links TRBV19 to TRBJ2-1; 10 bases line up with TRBD2. V was pared by 10 bases and J by 6 bases, with 3 bases of the junction left unmatched. Per the germline V gene, CDR1 is LNHDA and CDR2 is SQIVND (reference sequence). This CDR3 has 12 amino acids.

V is TRBV10-3 and J is TRBJ2-7; the match to TRBD2 covers 7 bases. V lost 10 bases to trimming and J lost 3 bases; unmatched junction nucleotides: 6. The V gene's germline CDR1 is ENHRY and CDR2 SYGVKD. The length of the CDR3 is 12 residues. CDR3 coding DNA: TGTGCCACCCGGGACTATTTCTACGAGCAGTACTTC. Encoded protein: CATRDYFYEQYF.

This sequence joins TRBV5-5 and TRBJ1-4; 9 nucleotides line up with TRBD1. The CDR3 covers 14 residues. Germline trimming cut 4 bases from V and 7 bases from J; bases unmatched to any gene: 5. CDR1 is SGHKS and CDR2 is YYEKEE in the germline V gene (reference sequence). CDR3 amino acids: CASSGTGTGEKLFF. The DNA for the CDR3 is TGTGCCAGCAGCGGGACAGGGACGGGTGAAAAACTGTTTTTT.

The V gene is TRBV28, the J gene TRBJ2-7; D uncertain. The CDR3 sequence is 13 residues long. The germline V and J ends were trimmed by 5 bases and 3 bases, with 11 bases remaining between them. CDR1 is MDHEN and CDR2 is SYDVKM in the germline V gene. The CDR3 region has the DNA TGTGCCAGCAGTCTGAACTCAGGCTACGAGCAGTACTTC. Translating it yields CASSLNSGYEQYF.

CDR3 region: CASSSIAGEETQYF. The CDR3 DNA reads as TGTGCCAGCAGCTCCATAGCGGGGGAAGAGACCCAGTACTTC. The J gene is TRBJ2-5, the V gene TRBV5-4, with 9 bases that match TRBD2. The ends lost 3 bases at V and 3 bases at J; junction bases unmatched: 3. The CDR3 has 14 amino acids. Germline CDR1 is SGHNT and CDR2 is YYREEE (reference sequence).

This chain connects TRBV30 to TRBJ2-1, with 9 nucleotides matching TRBD2. Germline loops: CDR1 GTSNPN, CDR2 SVGIG (reference sequence). The CDR3 consists of 18 residues. The V gene end was trimmed by 0 bases and the J gene end by 2 bases; junction bases not matched to a gene: 11. The CDR3 DNA sequence: TGTGCCTGGAGTGTCCCTAGCGGGAAGTTCACAGCCTACAATGAGCAGTTCTTC. This encodes CAWSVPSGKFTAYNEQFF.

The V call is TRBV5-6, the J call TRBJ2-5; D gene uncertain. The CDR3 length is 13 residues. Between the trimmed V and J ends, which lost 4 bases and 3 bases, there was a span of 10 bases. In germline, CDR1 is SGHDT, CDR2 YYEEEE. The CDR3 nucleotides read TGTGCCAGCAGCCAACAAACCAAAGAGACCCAGTACTTC. Residues: CASSQQTKETQYF.

The chain is built from TRBV19 and TRBJ2-1, with D perhaps TRBD2 (6 bases). The CDR3 has 15 amino acids. V was shortened by 1 base and J by 3 bases, with 10 bases between the two germline ends. Germline V gene sequence: CDR1 LNHDA, CDR2 SQIVND (reference sequence). The CDR3 region is CASSIAGALYNEQFF. The CDR3 bases are TGTGCCAGTAGTATAGCGGGAGCGCTCTACAATGAGCAGTTCTTC. Based on the CDR3 plus reference TRBV19 and TRBJ2-1, the full variable domain is DGGITQSPKYLFRKEGQNVTLSCEQNLNHDAMYWYRQDPGQGLRLIYYSQIVNDFQKGDIAEGYSVSREKKESFPLTVTSAQKNPTAFYLCASSIAGALYNEQFFGPGTRLTVL.

J is TRBJ2-7 and V is TRBV6-5; D possibly corresponds to TRBD1 (5 bases). The CDR3 covers 13 residues. Germline CDR1 and CDR2: MNHEY and SVGAGI. The V end lost 2 bases, the J end lost 7 bases, and 12 bases lay between the germline ends. In DNA, the CDR3 is TGTGCCAGCAGTTACGCGGCAAAGGGGGAGCAGTACTTC. Residues: CASSYAAKGEQYF.

The chain employs TRBV19 and TRBJ1-2; TRBD1 matches at 12 bases. This CDR3 contains 15 residues. V was pared by 6 bases and J by 5 bases, with 7 bases of the junction left unmatched. From germline, CDR1 is LNHDA and CDR2 SQIVND (reference sequence). CDR3 bases: TGTGCCAGTAGGTCCGGGACAGGGGGCGCGTATGGCTACACCTTC. It translates to CASRSGTGGAYGYTF.

This clone was observed once. The chain combines TRBV28 with TRBJ1-3, with D possibly matching TRBD1 (6 bases). Trimming removed 5 bases at V and 2 bases at J, with 13 bases between. CDR1 MDHEN and CDR2 SYDVKM come from the germline V gene. The CDR3 has 15 residues. The CDR3: CASSVPTGTGNTIYF. CDR3 coding DNA: TGTGCCAGCAGTGTCCCCACAGGGACTGGAAACACCATATATTTT.

This CDR3 is CASSELNTPTRQYF. Here the CDR3 DNA reads TGTGCCAGCAGTGAATTAAATACTCCTACGAGACAGTACTTC. The chain links TRBV25-1 to TRBJ2-7; no clear D. CDR3 length: 14 amino acids. Trimming shortened V by 1 base and J by 10 bases, and 17 bases separated the two germline ends. Germline lookup yields CDR1 MGHDK and CDR2 SYGVNS.

V and J are TRBV18 and TRBJ2-1; 11 positions agree with TRBD1. The J segment lost 8 bases and the V segment lost 3 bases, leaving 6 bases of the junction unmatched. Germline lookup yields CDR1 KGHSH and CDR2 LQKENI. The CDR3 has 15 residues. CDR3 bases: TGTGCCAGCTCACCCCCCCGGGACAGGGGGTATGAGCAGTTCTTC. Translated, it gives CASSPPRDRGYEQFF.

This rearrangement joins TRBV2 to TRBJ2-1; 9 nucleotides agree with TRBD1. The germline V gene encodes CDR1 SNHLY and CDR2 FYNNEI. V lost 6 bases to trimming and J lost 14 bases; unmatched junction nucleotides: 11. This CDR3 has 13 residues. CDR3 in DNA: TGTGCCAGCAGACCGGGACAGGGAGTCTGGAAGTTCTTC. This encodes CASRPGQGVWKFF.

The rearrangement joins TRBV6-5 to TRBJ1-2; 9 positions agree with TRBD1. This CDR3 is 12 amino acids long. CDR1 and CDR2 (germline): MNHEY, SVGAGI. The V segment lost 5 bases and the J segment 8 bases; nucleotides outside the gene matches: 3. The CDR3 is CASSRTGEGYTF. The CDR3 DNA follows: TGTGCCAGCAGTAGGACAGGGGAGGGCTACACCTTC.

The chain has TRBV6-5 and TRBJ1-4; no definite D call. The CDR3 covers 15 residues. V lost 0 bases to trimming and J lost 4 bases, with 9 bases between them. Germline values: CDR1 MNHEY, CDR2 SVGAGI. The CDR3 DNA sequence: TGTGCCAGCAGTTACTCATTCCAGGTTAATGAAAAACTGTTTTTT. As protein: CASSYSFQVNEKLFF.

The chain carries TRBV7-8 and TRBJ2-2; 8 bases are shared with TRBD1. Germline CDR1 SGHVS, CDR2 FQNEAQ. This CDR3 is built from 14 residues. Trimming at V came to 6 bases and at J to 5 bases, leaving 5 bases not matched to a gene. In nucleotides, the CDR3 is TGTGCCAGCAGAGCAAGGACAGGGACCGGGGAGCTGTTTTTT. It specifies CASRARTGTGELFF.

The chain has TRBV7-9 and TRBJ2-6; a weak D match, TRBD2 (5 bases). The CDR3 has 18 amino acids. V was shortened by 4 bases and J by 1 base, with 17 bases between the two germline ends. Looked up from germline, CDR1 is SEHNR and CDR2 is FQNEAQ (reference sequence). CDR3 in DNA: TGTGCCAGCAGCTCCCCGGATAGCGACTTGTCTGGGGCCAACGTCCTGACTTTC. It codes for CASSSPDSDLSGANVLTF.

This chain connects TRBV7-9 to TRBJ2-1; the match to TRBD2 covers 11 bases. V shed 2 bases, J shed 5 bases, and the junction held 5 bases outside the gene matches. CDR1 SEHNR and CDR2 FQNEAQ come from the germline V gene (reference sequence). The CDR3 sequence is 16 residues long. The DNA for the CDR3 is TGTGCCAGCAGCTTAAGACTAGCGGGACTAAACAATGAGCAGTTCTTC. Amino acid sequence: CASSLRLAGLNNEQFF.

The DNA of the CDR3 is TGTGCCAGCAGCCAAGAGCAGCGGGGGGGAACCGGGGAGCTGTTTTTT. Protein: CASSQEQRGGTGELFF. This rearrangement joins TRBV3-1 (or the pseudogene TRBV3-2) to TRBJ2-2, with 10 positions matching TRBD2. With V trimmed by 0 bases and J by 5 bases, 3 bases remained unmatched. The CDR3 length is 16 residues. The germline V gene encodes CDR1 LGHDT and CDR2 YNNKEL (reference sequence).

The rearrangement links TRBV19 to TRBJ1-5; D is unclear. This CDR3 is built from 12 residues. The V end was cut by 5 bases, the J end by 1 base, with 3 bases between. CDR1 is LNHDA, CDR2 SQIVND, per germline (reference sequence). The CDR3 coding sequence is TGTGCCAGTAGTCAGAGCAATCAGCCCCAGCATTTT. Translated: CASSQSNQPQHF.

This clone appeared a single time. This rearrangement joins TRBV19 to TRBJ2-5; D unresolved. In germline, CDR1 is LNHDA, CDR2 SQIVND (reference sequence). The V end was cut by 9 bases, the J end by 3 bases, with 14 bases between. The CDR3 loop spans 13 amino acids. As DNA, the CDR3 is TGTGCCAGCCGTGGGCAAAGAAAAGAGACCCAGTACTTC. Encoded protein: CASRGQRKETQYF.

CDR3 DNA: TGTGCCAGCTCAGCTAAAGATACGCAGTATTTT. Translating it yields CASSAKDTQYF. This rearrangement joins TRBV18 to TRBJ2-3; no clear D. V shed 5 bases and J shed 5 bases, with 5 bases lying between them. This CDR3 has 11 residues. The germline CDR1 and CDR2 sequences are KGHSH and LQKENI.

J is TRBJ2-1 and V is TRBV4-1, with D perhaps TRBD1 (5 bases). The CDR3 has 16 amino acids. V lost 6 bases, J lost 1 base, and 16 bases lay in between. Germline CDR1 MGHRA, CDR2 YSYEKL. DNA of the CDR3: TGCGCCAGCAGTCAAAACAGGTTGGAGTCCTACAATGAGCAGTTCTTC. Translation gives CASSQNRLESYNEQFF.